Below, one T cell receptor beta chain is given with its context. Under the authors' procedure: Counts of nucleated cells, estimated from reference gene primer amplification, were obtained. Generated by immunoSEQ multiplex PCR, the TCRdb table keeps only in-frame clones and is missing some. The V and J calls and the clone size are those of that table, but D and trimming were determined from the DNA. The table includes under 550,000 clones, roughly 90% detected once. The data belong to a study of blood T cell repertoires in COVID-19. Study-level information: Material from acute and convalescent COVID-19 was sourced from the United States, Italy and Spain. T cells, B-cell-depleted T cells, or PBMCs supplied cDNA or gDNA.

Germline CDR1 LNHDA, CDR2 SQIVND (reference sequence). Trimming stripped 10 bases from V and 0 bases from J, with 9 bases between. This CDR3 region has 12 residues. The receptor comes from a man in his late teens or twenties with COVID-19, enrolled during active disease. The V call is TRBV19, the J call TRBJ1-2; D is unclear. The sequenced sample consisted of peripheral blood. CDR3 sequence (DNA): TGTGCCAAGGCGACTTCTAACTATGGCTACACCTTC. Amino acid sequence: CAKATSNYGYTF. Variable domain in full (rest from reference TRBV19 and TRBJ1-2): DGGITQSPKYLFRKEGQNVTLSCEQNLNHDAMYWYRQDPGQGLRLIYYSQIVNDFQKGDIAEGYSVSREKKESFPLTVTSAQKNPTAFYLCAKATSNYGYTFGSGTRLTVV.